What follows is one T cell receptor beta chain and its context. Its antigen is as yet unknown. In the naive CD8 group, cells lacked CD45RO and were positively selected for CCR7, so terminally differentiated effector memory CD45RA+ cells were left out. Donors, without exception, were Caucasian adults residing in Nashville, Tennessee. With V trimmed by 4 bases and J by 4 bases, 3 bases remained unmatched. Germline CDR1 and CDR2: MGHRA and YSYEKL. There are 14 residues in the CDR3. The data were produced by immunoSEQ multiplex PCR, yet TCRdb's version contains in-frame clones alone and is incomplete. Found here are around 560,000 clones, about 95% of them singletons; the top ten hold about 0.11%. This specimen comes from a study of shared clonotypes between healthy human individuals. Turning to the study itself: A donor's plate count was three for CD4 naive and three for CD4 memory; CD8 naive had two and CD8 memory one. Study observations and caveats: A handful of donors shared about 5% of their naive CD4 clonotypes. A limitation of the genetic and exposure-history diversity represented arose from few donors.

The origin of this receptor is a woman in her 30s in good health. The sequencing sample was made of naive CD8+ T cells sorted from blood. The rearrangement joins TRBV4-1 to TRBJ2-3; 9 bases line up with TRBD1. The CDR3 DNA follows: TGCGCCAGCAGCCGCACAGGGGGCGCAGATACGCAGTATTTT. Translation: CASSRTGGADTQYF.